This T cell receptor beta chain was sequenced during a study of T cell responses to AZD1222 COVID-19 vaccine. Only a few counts were recorded for this clone. Its antigen is not identified. General study points: Per reports, nearly half of all spike-specific TCRs target regions that are unmutated in variants. After the peak T cell response, and only then, were repertoires sampled. Regions 160-218 and 743-854 held dominance among vaccine-associated CD4 TCRs, which spanned spike.

The J segment lost 5 bases and the V segment lost 5 bases, leaving 8 bases of the junction unmatched. Germline V gene lookup returns CDR1 SGHNT and CDR2 YYREEE (reference sequence). The CDR3 length is 15 residues. Assay: immunoSEQ multiplex PCR; the TCRdb copy retains only in-frame clones and omits some. The sample contains roughly 100,000 clones, about 88% of which appear only once. The source was peripheral blood, collected on day 0 of AZD1222 vaccination. V and J are TRBV5-4 and TRBJ2-1, with 9 bases matching TRBD2. This clonotype was sampled from an adult in good health. The DNA of the CDR3 is TGTGCCAGCAGTACAGAGCGGGGGGTAAACAATGAGCAGTTCTTC. Its translation: CASSTERGVNNEQFF.